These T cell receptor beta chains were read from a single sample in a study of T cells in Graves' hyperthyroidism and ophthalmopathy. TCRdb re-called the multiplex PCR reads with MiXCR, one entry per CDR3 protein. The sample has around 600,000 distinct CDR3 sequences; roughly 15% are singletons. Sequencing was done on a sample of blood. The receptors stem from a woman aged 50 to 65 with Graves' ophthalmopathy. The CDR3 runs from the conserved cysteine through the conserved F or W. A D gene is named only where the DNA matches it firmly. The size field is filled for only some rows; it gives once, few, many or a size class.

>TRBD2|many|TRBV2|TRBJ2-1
CASSEAQGYSGSFPSSYNEQFF
TGTGCCAGCAGTGAAGCACAGGGTTACAGCGGGAGTTTCCCGAGCTCCTACAATGAGCAGTTCTTC
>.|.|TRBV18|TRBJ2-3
CAGSPRAPTSTDTQYF
TGTGCCGGCTCACCCCGGGCCCCCACTAGCACAGATACGCAGTATTTT
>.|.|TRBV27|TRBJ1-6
CASSSPPDGGSILTFNSPLHF
TGTGCCAGCAGTTCCCCCCCGGACGGCGGGAGCATCCTCACCTTTAATTCACCCCTCCACTTT
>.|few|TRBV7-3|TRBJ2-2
CASSLTAPFRARTGELFF
TGTGCCAGCAGCTTAACGGCACCGTTCAGGGCGCGGACCGGGGAGCTGTTTTTT
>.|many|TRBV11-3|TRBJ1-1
CASSPQGGGTVSEAFF
TGTGCCAGCAGCCCGCAGGGTGGAGGGACGGTCAGTGAAGCTTTCTTT
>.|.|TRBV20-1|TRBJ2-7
CSANEGLGEQYF
TGCAGTGCCAATGAGGGATTAGGCGAGCAGTACTTC
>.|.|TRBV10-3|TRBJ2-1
CASSYPWAPYNEQFF
TGTGCCAGCAGTTACCCCTGGGCCCCCTACAATGAGCAGTTCTTC
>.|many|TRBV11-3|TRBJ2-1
CASSIHTGLPFF
TGTGCCAGCAGCATACATACAGGGTTACCGTTCTTC
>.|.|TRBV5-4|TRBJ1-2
CASSLLGKANYGYTF
TGTGCCAGCAGCTTGTTGGGGAAAGCTAACTATGGCTACACCTTC
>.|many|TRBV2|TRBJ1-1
CASSELGRSNTEAFF
TGTGCCAGCAGTGAACTAGGCCGCTCGAACACTGAAGCTTTCTTT
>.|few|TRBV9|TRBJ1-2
CASSVAWGNYGYTF
TGTGCCAGCAGCGTAGCTTGGGGCAACTATGGCTACACCTTC
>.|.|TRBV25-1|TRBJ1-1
CASSDRETGTMAFF
TGTGCCAGCAGTGACAGAGAGACAGGAACCATGGCTTTCTTT
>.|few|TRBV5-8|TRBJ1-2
CASSSGQLNYGYTF
TGTGCCAGCAGCTCCGGACAGCTTAACTATGGCTACACCTTC
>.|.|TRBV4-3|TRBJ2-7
CASSQGRAGSYEQYF
TGCGCCAGCAGCCAAGGAAGGGCGGGCTCCTACGAGCAGTACTTC
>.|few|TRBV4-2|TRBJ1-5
CASSQGSFGGSNQPQHF
TGTGCCAGCAGCCAAGGGTCATTTGGGGGGAGCAATCAGCCCCAGCATTTT
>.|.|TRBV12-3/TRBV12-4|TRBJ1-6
CASSPDSSYNSPLHF
TGTGCCAGCAGTCCGGACAGCTCCTATAATTCACCCCTCCACTTT
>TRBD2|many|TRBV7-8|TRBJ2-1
CASSASTSGSTNEQFF
TGTGCCAGCAGCGCGTCGACTAGCGGGTCAACCAATGAGCAGTTCTTC
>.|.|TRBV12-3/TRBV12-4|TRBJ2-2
CASKISGEKNTGELSF
TGTGCCAGCAAAATATCAGGGGAAAAGAACACCGGGGAGCTGTCTTTT
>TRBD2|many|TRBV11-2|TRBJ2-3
CASSPTSGSSPVDTQYF
TGTGCCAGCAGCCCGACTAGCGGGAGTTCGCCTGTGGATACGCAGTATTTT
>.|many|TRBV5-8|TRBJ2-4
CASSLVTALAKNIQYF
TGTGCCAGCAGCTTGGTTACAGCACTAGCCAAAAACATTCAGTACTTC
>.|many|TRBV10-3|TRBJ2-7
CATKPIDPLYEQYF
TGTGCCACCAAGCCCATCGACCCCCTCTACGAGCAGTACTTC
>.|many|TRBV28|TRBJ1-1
CATGQTPDTEAFF
TGTGCCACCGGACAGACTCCCGACACTGAAGCTTTCTTT
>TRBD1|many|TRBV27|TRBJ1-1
CASSFRVSGGSMNTEAFF
TGTGCCAGCAGTTTTAGGGTGTCAGGGGGGAGCATGAACACTGAAGCTTTCTTT